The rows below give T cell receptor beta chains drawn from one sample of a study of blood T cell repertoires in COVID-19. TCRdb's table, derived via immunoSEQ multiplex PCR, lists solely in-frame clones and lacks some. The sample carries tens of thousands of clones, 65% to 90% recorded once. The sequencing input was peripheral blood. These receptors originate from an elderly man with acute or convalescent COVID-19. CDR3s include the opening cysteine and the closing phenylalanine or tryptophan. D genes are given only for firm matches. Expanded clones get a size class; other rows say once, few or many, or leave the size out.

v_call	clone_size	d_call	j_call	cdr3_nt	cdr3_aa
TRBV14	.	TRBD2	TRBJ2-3	TGTGCCAGCAGCTACGCGCAGCTGGGGGGGACAGATACGCAGTATTTT	CASSYAQLGGTDTQYF
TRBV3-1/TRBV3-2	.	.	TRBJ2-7	TGTGCCTCGGGCTGGGCGGGAAACGAGCAGTACTTC	CASGWAGNEQYF
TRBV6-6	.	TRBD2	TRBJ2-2	TGTGCCAGCAGTTACAAGGCGGGAGGGAACACCGGGGAGCTGTTTTTT	CASSYKAGGNTGELFF
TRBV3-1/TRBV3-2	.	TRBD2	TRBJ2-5	TGTGCCAGCAGCCACCCCCCTTGGCGGGAGGGCGAAGAGACCCAGTACTTC	CASSHPPWREGEETQYF
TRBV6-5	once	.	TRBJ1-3	TGTGCCAGCAGTCCATCGACAGCCTCTGGAAACACCATATATTTT	CASSPSTASGNTIYF
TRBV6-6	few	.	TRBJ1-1	TGTGCCAGCACCCCCCCCCAGGGTGGGATGAACACTGAAGCTTTCTTT	CASTPPQGGMNTEAFF
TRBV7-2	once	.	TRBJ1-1	TGTGCCAGCAGCTTAAAACCGGGATTGAACACTGAAGCTTTCTTT	CASSLKPGLNTEAFF
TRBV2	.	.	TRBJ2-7	TGTGCCAGCAGTGTATACGAGCAGTACTTC	CASSVYEQYF
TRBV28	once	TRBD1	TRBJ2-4	TGTGCCAGCAGTGCACCGGGACAGGGTTCAAACATTCAGTACTTC	CASSAPGQGSNIQYF
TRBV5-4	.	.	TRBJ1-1	TGTGCCAGCAGCCCCGTGGGAGGGGGTAACACTGAAGCTTTCTTT	CASSPVGGGNTEAFF
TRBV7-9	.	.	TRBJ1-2	TGTGCCAGCAGCCTAGGCGGGCGAGTCCATGGCTACACCTTC	CASSLGGRVHGYTF
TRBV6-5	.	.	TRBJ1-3	TGTGCCAGCAGGTCGGCAGGGGCGAAGGACACCATATATTTT	CASRSAGAKDTIYF
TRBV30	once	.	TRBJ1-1	TGTGCCGGGAGGTCCAGGGGAGGGAAGGGTGAAGCTTTCTTT	CAGRSRGGKGEAFF
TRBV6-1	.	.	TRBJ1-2	TGTGCCAGCAGTGAGGGAGGCCGGAATAACTATGGCTACACCTTC	CASSEGGRNNYGYTF
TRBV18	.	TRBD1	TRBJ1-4	TGTGCCAGCTCACCAGAGGACAGGAGATCTAATGAAAAACTGTTTTTT	CASSPEDRRSNEKLFF
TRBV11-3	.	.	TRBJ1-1	TGTGCCAGCAGTAATCAGGGGAACACTGAAGCTTTCTTT	CASSNQGNTEAFF
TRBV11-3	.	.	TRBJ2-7	TGTGCCAGCAGTCGTTGGACAGCAGTCTACGAGCAGTACTTC	CASSRWTAVYEQYF
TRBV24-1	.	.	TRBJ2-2	TGTGCCACAGAGAGGTCCCAAGGGAACACCGGGGAGCTGTTTTTT	CATERSQGNTGELFF
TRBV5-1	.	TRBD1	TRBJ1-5	TGCGCCAGCAGCCTCGGACAGGAAAATCAGCCCCAGCATTTT	CASSLGQENQPQHF
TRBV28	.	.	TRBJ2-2	TGTGCCACCCAGGGACATTTTAAGAACACCGGGGAGCTGTTTTTT	CATQGHFKNTGELFF
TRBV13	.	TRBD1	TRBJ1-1	TGTGCCAGCAGCCCACAAGGACGGGACAGCTACACTGAAGCTTTCTTT	CASSPQGRDSYTEAFF
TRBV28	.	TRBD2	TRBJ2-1	TGTGCCAGCACCCAAAGCGGGAGTGGGTACAATGAGCAGTTCTTC	CASTQSGSGYNEQFF
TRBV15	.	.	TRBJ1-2	TGTGCCACCAGCAGAGGGCAGACAGCTACTAACTATGGCTACACCTTC	CATSRGQTATNYGYTF
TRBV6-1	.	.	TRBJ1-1	TGTGCCAGCAGTGAAGCCCGGGGTTGGGCCACTGAAGCTTTCTTT	CASSEARGWATEAFF
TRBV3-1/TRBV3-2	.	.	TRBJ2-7	TGTGCCAGCAGCCACACTAGGGTCGCTATCGAGCAGTACTTC	CASSHTRVAIEQYF
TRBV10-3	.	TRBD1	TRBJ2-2	TGTGCCATCAGTACCGGGACAGGGAGGGTTGGTGGCACCGGGGAGCTGTTTTTT	CAISTGTGRVGGTGELFF
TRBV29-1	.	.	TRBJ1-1	TGCAGCGTTGCCAGGAACACTGAAGCTTTCTTT	CSVARNTEAFF
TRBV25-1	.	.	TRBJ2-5	TGTGCCAGCAGTGATCCGACTCGTTACCAAGAGACCCAGTACTTC	CASSDPTRYQETQYF
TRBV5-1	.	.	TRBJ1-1	TGCGCCAGCTCTCGCCGGGGGGACACTGAAGCTTTCTTT	CASSRRGDTEAFF
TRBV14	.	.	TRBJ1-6	TGTGCCAGCAGCCAAGACGGGTACTCACCCCTCCACTTT	CASSQDGYSPLHF
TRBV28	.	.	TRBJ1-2	TGTGCCAGCTCTACCGTCTTCTATGGCTACACCTTC	CASSTVFYGYTF
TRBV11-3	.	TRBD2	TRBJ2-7	TGTGCCAGCAGCTTAGGGCTAGCGGGAGCGCGCGAGCAGTACTTC	CASSLGLAGAREQYF
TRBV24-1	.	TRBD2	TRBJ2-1	TGTGCCACCAGTGGAAGCGGGAGGAGGAATGAGCAGTTCTTC	CATSGSGRRNEQFF
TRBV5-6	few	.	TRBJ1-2	TGTGCCAGCAGCTTGACAGAACTTCGGGGCTACACCTTC	CASSLTELRGYTF
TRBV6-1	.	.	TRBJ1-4	TGTGCCAGCACTGAGCAGGGGCGGGGGGCAACTAATGAAAAACTGTTTTTT	CASTEQGRGATNEKLFF
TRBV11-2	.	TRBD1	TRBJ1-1	TGTGCCAGCAGCTTAGGGACAGGGAACACTGAAGCTTTCTTT	CASSLGTGNTEAFF
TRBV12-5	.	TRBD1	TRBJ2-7	TGTGCTAGTGGTTTGGTACCGGGACAGGGGTCCGAGCAGTACTTC	CASGLVPGQGSEQYF
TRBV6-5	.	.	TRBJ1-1	TGTGCCAGCAGCCACGGGGGGGCCACGAACACTGAAGCTTTCTTT	CASSHGGATNTEAFF
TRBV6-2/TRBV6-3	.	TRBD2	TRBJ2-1	TGTGCCAGCAGTTTACTAGCGGGGAACAATGAGCAGTTCTTC	CASSLLAGNNEQFF
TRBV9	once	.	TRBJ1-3	TGTGCCAGCAGCGTAGCCCCTCGCTCTGGAAACACCATATATTTT	CASSVAPRSGNTIYF
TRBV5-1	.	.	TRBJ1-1	TGCGCCAGCAGCTTGTCCAGTTTCACTGAAGCTTTCTTT	CASSLSSFTEAFF
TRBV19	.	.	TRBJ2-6	TGTGCCAGTAGCCGGTTTCCCTCCTCTGGGGCCAACGTCCTGACTTTC	CASSRFPSSGANVLTF
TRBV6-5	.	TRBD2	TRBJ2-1	TGTGCCAGCGGTATTCGGGAGGCCTACAATGAGCAGTTCTTC	CASGIREAYNEQFF
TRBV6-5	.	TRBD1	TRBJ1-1	TGTGCCAGCAGGACAGGGTTTGAAGCTTTCTTT	CASRTGFEAFF
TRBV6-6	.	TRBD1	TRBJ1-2	TGTGCCAGCAGTCCCGGGACAGGGCACTTCTATACCTATGGCTACACCTTC	CASSPGTGHFYTYGYTF
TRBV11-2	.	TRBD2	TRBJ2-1	TGTGCCAGCAGCCAGCGGGCTAGCGGGAGGTTGAGGTACAATGAGCAGTTCTTC	CASSQRASGRLRYNEQFF
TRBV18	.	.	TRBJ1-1	TGTGCCAGCTCACCAAACGACATAACCCTGAACACTGAAGCTTTCTTT	CASSPNDITLNTEAFF
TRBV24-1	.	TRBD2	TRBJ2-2	TGTGCCACCAGTGACTTCAGCGGGAGTGGGACCGGGGAGCTGTTTTTT	CATSDFSGSGTGELFF
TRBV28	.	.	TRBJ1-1	TGTGCCAGCAACTCGGGGGACACTGAAGCTTTCTTT	CASNSGDTEAFF
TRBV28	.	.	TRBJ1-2	TGTGCCAGCAGACCTGGAGGAAGGTATGGCTACACCTTC	CASRPGGRYGYTF
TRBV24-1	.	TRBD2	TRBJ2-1	TGTGCCACCAGTGATTTACCAACTAGCGGAACCCGTAGGGAGCAGTTCTTC	CATSDLPTSGTRREQFF
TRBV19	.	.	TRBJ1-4	TGTGCCAGTAGCCGCCCAGCTGGGGCGGCTAATGAAAAACTGTTTTTT	CASSRPAGAANEKLFF
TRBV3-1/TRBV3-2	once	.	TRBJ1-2	TGTGCCAGCAGCCACGGGACAAGGTATGGCTACACCTTC	CASSHGTRYGYTF
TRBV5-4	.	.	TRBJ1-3	TGTGCCAGCAGCTTTTCACGGGACACCATATATTTT	CASSFSRDTIYF
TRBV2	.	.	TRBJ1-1	TGTGCCAGCAGTGTCTCCCTCCCCGGGTCTGAAGCTTTCTTT	CASSVSLPGSEAFF
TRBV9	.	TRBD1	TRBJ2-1	TGTGCCAGCAGCGCCCCCGGACAGGGGAACATTAAAGGCTCCTACAATGAGCAGTTCTTC	CASSAPGQGNIKGSYNEQFF
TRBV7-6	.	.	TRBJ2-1	TGTGCCAGCAGCTTATCAGGACTGAGATACAATGAGCAGTTCTTC	CASSLSGLRYNEQFF
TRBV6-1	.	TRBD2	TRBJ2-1	TGTGCCAGCAGTGAACGGACTAGCGTGCGAGCCAATGAGCAGTTCTTC	CASSERTSVRANEQFF
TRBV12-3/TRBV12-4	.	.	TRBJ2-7	TGTGCCAGCAGTTTGAGAAGCTACGAGCAGTACTTC	CASSLRSYEQYF